These T cell receptor beta chains were read from a single sample in a study of control samples from healthy donors and cancer patients. Here immunoSEQ multiplex PCR was the method, and the copy in TCRdb shows in-frame clones only, minus some. The repertoire holds tens of thousands of clones, with 80% to 95% as singletons. Source material: PBMCs. These receptors were taken from a woman between 40 and 50 years old with lung cancer. Both conserved end residues are part of each CDR3. A D gene is named only where the DNA matches it firmly. Not all rows give a size; the values are once, few, many and, for expanded clones, a class.

CDR3	DNA	size	V	J	D
CASSQSRLAGGNEQFF	TGTGCCAGCAGCCAATCGCGACTAGCGGGGGGGAATGAGCAGTTCTTC	-	TRBV9	TRBJ2-1	TRBD2
CASSLTGQVNYGYTF	TGTGCCAGCAGTTTAACCGGACAGGTGAACTATGGCTACACCTTC	-	TRBV28	TRBJ1-2	TRBD1
CASSLSGADSNYGYTF	TGTGCCAGCAGTTTGTCAGGTGCGGATAGTAACTATGGCTACACCTTC	-	TRBV28	TRBJ1-2	-
CASSFRKNEQFF	TGTGCCAGCAGCTTTAGGAAGAATGAGCAGTTCTTC	-	TRBV7-9	TRBJ2-1	-
CASSDGGGTDTQYF	TGCGCCAGCAGCGACGGGGGCGGCACAGATACGCAGTATTTT	-	TRBV5-1	TRBJ2-3	-
CASSQASGSSYEQYF	TGTGCCAGCAGCCAAGCTAGCGGTAGCTCCTACGAGCAGTACTTC	-	TRBV3-1/TRBV3-2	TRBJ2-7	TRBD2
CATSRDFQALGYGYTF	TGTGCCACCAGCAGAGATTTCCAGGCCTTAGGCTATGGCTACACCTTC	-	TRBV15	TRBJ1-2	-
CASSPPRTGNNQPQHF	TGTGCCAGCTCACCACCCCGGACAGGGAACAATCAGCCCCAGCATTTT	-	TRBV18	TRBJ1-5	TRBD1
CASSAGTVQETQYF	TGTGCCAGCAGCGCGGGGACAGTCCAAGAGACCCAGTACTTC	-	TRBV9	TRBJ2-5	TRBD1
CASEARTGSSGANVLTF	TGTGCCAGCGAGGCGAGGACAGGGAGCTCTGGGGCCAACGTCCTGACTTTC	-	TRBV2	TRBJ2-6	TRBD1
CATSQGSVQETQYF	TGTGCCACTTCACAGGGGTCGGTCCAAGAGACCCAGTACTTC	-	TRBV7-9	TRBJ2-5	TRBD1
CASSVGAYTEAFF	TGTGCCAGCAGTGTGGGGGCTTACACTGAAGCTTTCTTT	-	TRBV2	TRBJ1-1	-
CASKPRGTLSNQPQHF	TGTGCCAGCAAACCCCGAGGTACCCTTTCCAATCAGCCCCAGCATTTT	-	TRBV28	TRBJ1-5	-
CASSLGSPGVTEAFF	TGTGCCAGCAGCTTAGGATCCCCAGGGGTCACTGAAGCTTTCTTT	-	TRBV5-4	TRBJ1-1	-
CASSLAGDGYTF	TGTGCCAGCAGCTTAGCGGGTGATGGCTACACCTTC	-	TRBV7-9	TRBJ1-2	-
CASSHGSLGAFF	TGTGCCAGCAGCCACGGATCTCTGGGGGCTTTCTTT	-	TRBV27	TRBJ1-1	-
CASSYSSHRLDQPQHF	TGTGCCAGCAGTTACTCGAGCCACAGATTGGATCAGCCCCAGCATTTT	-	TRBV6-2/TRBV6-3	TRBJ1-5	-
CASSGDRANTEAFF	TGTGCCAGCAGTGGGGACAGGGCCAACACTGAAGCTTTCTTT	-	TRBV2	TRBJ1-1	TRBD1
CASSAPAQGAVAGELFF	TGTGCCAGCAGTGCACCCGCCCAGGGGGCGGTTGCCGGGGAGCTGTTTTTT	-	TRBV9	TRBJ2-2	TRBD1
CASSTGGMDTEAFF	TGTGCCAGCAGCACAGGGGGCATGGACACTGAAGCTTTCTTT	-	TRBV2	TRBJ1-1	TRBD1
CASSSSVQGLEEKLFF	TGTGCCAGCAGTTCTTCTGTACAGGGGCTGGAGGAAAAACTGTTTTTT	-	TRBV27	TRBJ1-4	TRBD1
CASSPAQPVMRGSAGELFF	TGTGCCAGCAGCCCCGCCCAACCTGTAATGAGGGGGTCCGCCGGGGAGCTGTTTTTT	-	TRBV5-4	TRBJ2-2	-
CASSANGMNTEAFF	TGTGCCAGCAGTGCGAACGGCATGAACACTGAAGCTTTCTTT	-	TRBV2	TRBJ1-1	-
CASSSDRADGSYEQYF	TGTGCCAGCAGCTCCGACAGGGCCGATGGCTCCTACGAGCAGTACTTC	few	TRBV6-2/TRBV6-3	TRBJ2-7	TRBD1
CASSLEGQTHEQYF	TGTGCCAGCAGCCTAGAGGGACAGACCCACGAGCAGTACTTC	few	TRBV7-8	TRBJ2-7	TRBD1
CASSVDQGGYGSGNTIYF	TGTGCCAGCAGCGTAGACCAGGGGGGGTACGGGTCTGGAAACACCATATATTTT	-	TRBV9	TRBJ1-3	TRBD1
CASSPQPGAAMNTEAFF	TGTGCCAGCAGCCCCCAGCCCGGGGCAGCTATGAACACTGAAGCTTTCTTT	once	TRBV7-3	TRBJ1-1	-
CATLRALGAEKLFF	TGTGCCACCCTCCGGGCCCTCGGCGCAGAAAAACTGTTTTTT	-	TRBV6-5	TRBJ1-4	-
CASSLDTPSGGATDTQYF	TGTGCCAGCAGCTTAGATACACCTAGCGGGGGGGCAACAGATACGCAGTATTTT	-	TRBV11-2	TRBJ2-3	TRBD2
CASRAESYNSPLHF	TGTGCCAGTAGGGCGGAGTCCTATAATTCACCCCTCCACTTT	-	TRBV19	TRBJ1-6	-
CASSSGGGGTGELFF	TGTGCCAGCAGCTCAGGGGGAGGCGGCACCGGGGAGCTGTTTTTT	once	TRBV7-9	TRBJ2-2	-
CASGLVSSGGIPSSSPLHF	TGTGCTAGTGGTTTGGTATCGTCAGGGGGAATCCCCTCTTCTTCACCCCTCCACTTT	once	TRBV12-5	TRBJ1-6	TRBD1
CASSLAGELFF	TGCGCCAGCAGCTTGGCCGGGGAGCTGTTTTTT	-	TRBV5-1	TRBJ2-2	-
CASSISTGGSSEAFF	TGTGCCAGCAGTATCTCGACAGGGGGAAGTTCTGAAGCTTTCTTT	-	TRBV2	TRBJ1-1	TRBD1
CAWSASLWSGLGNEKLFF	TGTGCCTGGAGTGCCTCACTTTGGTCGGGACTTGGGAATGAAAAACTGTTTTTT	-	TRBV30	TRBJ1-4	-
CASRRTAISSYNSPLHF	TGTGCCAGTAGGAGGACGGCTATTAGCTCCTATAATTCACCCCTCCACTTT	-	TRBV19	TRBJ1-6	-
CASSVVQTRTDTQYF	TGTGCCAGCAGCGTAGTCCAAACTAGAACAGATACGCAGTATTTT	-	TRBV9	TRBJ2-3	-
CASCSPNTGELFF	TGTGCCAGCTGTTCACCGAACACCGGGGAGCTGTTTTTT	-	TRBV6-5	TRBJ2-2	-
CACGTGELFF	TGTGCCTGCGGGACCGGGGAGCTGTTTTTT	-	TRBV19	TRBJ2-2	-
CASSQVAVEGGTYEQYF	TGTGCCAGCAGCCAAGTAGCAGTCGAAGGTGGGACCTACGAGCAGTACTTC	-	TRBV3-1/TRBV3-2	TRBJ2-7	-
CASSWGTGMNTEAFF	TGCGCCAGCAGCTGGGGGACAGGGATGAACACTGAAGCTTTCTTT	-	TRBV5-1	TRBJ1-1	TRBD1
CAYGGFGRTYEQYF	TGTGCGTACGGGGGGTTCGGGAGAACCTACGAGCAGTACTTC	-	TRBV30	TRBJ2-7	TRBD2
CASSQRLSLYGYTF	TGTGCCAGCAGCCAAAGGCTTTCCCTTTATGGCTACACCTTC	-	TRBV3-1/TRBV3-2	TRBJ1-2	-
CASSFAAGANVLTF	TGTGCCAGCAGCTTTGCGGCTGGGGCCAACGTCCTGACTTTC	-	TRBV6-2/TRBV6-3	TRBJ2-6	-
CASSLKGRTSSYEQYF	TGTGCCAGCAGTTTAAAGGGACGGACGAGCTCCTACGAGCAGTACTTC	-	TRBV28	TRBJ2-7	-
CASSTGTSVDEQYF	TGTGCCAGTAGTACCGGGACGTCCGTAGACGAGCAGTACTTC	-	TRBV19	TRBJ2-7	-
CATSPGARGGTDTQYF	TGTGCCACCAGCCCGGGGGCGCGGGGGGGAACAGATACGCAGTATTTT	-	TRBV24-1	TRBJ2-3	TRBD2
CASDSTGASTGELFF	TGTGCCAGTGATTCAACAGGGGCGAGCACCGGGGAGCTGTTTTTT	-	TRBV28	TRBJ2-2	TRBD1
CASSVGTGTGDTQYF	TGTGCCAGCAGCGTAGGGACAGGGACCGGAGATACGCAGTATTTT	-	TRBV9	TRBJ2-3	TRBD1
CASSSQVSEAFF	TGTGCCAGCAGCTCGCAGGTTTCTGAAGCTTTCTTT	-	TRBV11-2	TRBJ1-1	-
CASSPENTEAFF	TGTGCCAGCTCACCGGAGAACACTGAAGCTTTCTTT	-	TRBV18	TRBJ1-1	-
CASSWGTGPFEGQYF	TGTGCCAGCAGTTGGGGGACAGGCCCTTTTGAGGGGCAGTACTTC	-	TRBV27	TRBJ2-7	TRBD1
CASRGWWCLVYSGNTIYF	TGTGCCAGCCGTGGGTGGTGGTGTCTGGTCTACTCTGGAAACACCATATATTTT	-	TRBV28	TRBJ1-3	-
CASSQGMNTEAFF	TGTGCCAGTAGTCAGGGAATGAACACTGAAGCTTTCTTT	-	TRBV19	TRBJ1-1	-
CASSDPQGWVNYGYTF	TGTGCCAGCAGTGATCCACAGGGGTGGGTGAACTATGGCTACACCTTC	-	TRBV6-1	TRBJ1-2	TRBD1